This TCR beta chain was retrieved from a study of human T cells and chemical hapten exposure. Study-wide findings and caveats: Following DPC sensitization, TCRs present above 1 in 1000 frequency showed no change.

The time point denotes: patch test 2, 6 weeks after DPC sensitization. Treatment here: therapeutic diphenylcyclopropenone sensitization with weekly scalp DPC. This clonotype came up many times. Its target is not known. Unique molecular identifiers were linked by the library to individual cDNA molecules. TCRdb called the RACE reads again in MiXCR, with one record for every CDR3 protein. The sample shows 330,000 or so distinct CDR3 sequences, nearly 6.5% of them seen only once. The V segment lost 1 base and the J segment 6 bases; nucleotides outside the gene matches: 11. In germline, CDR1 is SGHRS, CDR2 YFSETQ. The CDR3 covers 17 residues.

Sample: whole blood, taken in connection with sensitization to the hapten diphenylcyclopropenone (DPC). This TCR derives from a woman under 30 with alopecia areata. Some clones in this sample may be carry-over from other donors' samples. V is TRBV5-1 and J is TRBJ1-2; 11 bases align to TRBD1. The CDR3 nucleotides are TGCGCCAGCAGCTTGACCGGGACAGGGGGTAAGAAGGATGGCTACACCTTC. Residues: CASSLTGTGGKKDGYTF.